Reported below is one T cell receptor (beta chain). The data derive from a study of blood T cell repertoires in COVID-19. Study summary: From T cells, B-cell-depleted T cells, or PBMCs came the material, which was cDNA or gDNA.

Trimming left V 6 bases short and J 11 bases short, with 10 bases between. This CDR3 is built from 10 residues. Germline V lookup: CDR1 MNHEY, CDR2 SMNVEV (reference sequence). Original handling: By means of reference gene primer amplification, nucleated cell counts were estimated. The assay was immunoSEQ multiplex PCR, and TCRdb's table has in-frame clones only and misses some. V, J and clone size reflect that table, while D and trimming were determined from the DNA. The table shows fewer than 350,000 clones, with roughly 86% occurring only once. Sequencing was carried out using peripheral blood. The rearrangement uses TRBV27 and TRBJ1-1; D is unclear. This TCR was recovered from a woman aged 25-40 years who had recovered from COVID-19. CDR3 DNA sequence: TGTGCCAGCAGCGGGCGGAGGGCTTTCTTT. Amino acid sequence: CASSGRRAFF.